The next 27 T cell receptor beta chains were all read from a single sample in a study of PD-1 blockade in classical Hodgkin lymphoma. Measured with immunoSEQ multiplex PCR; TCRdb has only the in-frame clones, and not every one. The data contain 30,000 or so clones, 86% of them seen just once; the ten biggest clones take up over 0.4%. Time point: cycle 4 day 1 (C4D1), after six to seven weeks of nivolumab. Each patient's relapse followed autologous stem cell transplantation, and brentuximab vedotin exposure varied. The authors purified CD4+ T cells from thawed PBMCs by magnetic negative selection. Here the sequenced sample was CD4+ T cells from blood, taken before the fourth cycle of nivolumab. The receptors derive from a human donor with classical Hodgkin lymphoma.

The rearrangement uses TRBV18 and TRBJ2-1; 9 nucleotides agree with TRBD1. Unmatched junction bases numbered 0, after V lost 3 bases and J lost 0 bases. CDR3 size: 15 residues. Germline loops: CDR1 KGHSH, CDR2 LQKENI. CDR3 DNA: TGTGCCAGCTCACCGGACAGGGGCTCCTACAATGAGCAGTTCTTC. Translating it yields CASSPDRGSYNEQFF.

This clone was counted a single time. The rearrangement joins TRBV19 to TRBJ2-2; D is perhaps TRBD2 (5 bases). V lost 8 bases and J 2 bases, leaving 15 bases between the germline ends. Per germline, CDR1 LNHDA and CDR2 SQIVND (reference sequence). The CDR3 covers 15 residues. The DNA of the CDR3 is TGTGCCAGTGGGCCTCGGGATTACAACACCGGGGAGCTGTTTTTT. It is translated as CASGPRDYNTGELFF.

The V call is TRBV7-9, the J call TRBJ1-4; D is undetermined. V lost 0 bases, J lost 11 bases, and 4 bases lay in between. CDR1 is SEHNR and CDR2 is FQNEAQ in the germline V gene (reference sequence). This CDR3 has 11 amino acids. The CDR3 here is CASSLAGKLFF. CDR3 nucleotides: TGTGCCAGCAGCTTAGCAGGGAAACTGTTTTTT.

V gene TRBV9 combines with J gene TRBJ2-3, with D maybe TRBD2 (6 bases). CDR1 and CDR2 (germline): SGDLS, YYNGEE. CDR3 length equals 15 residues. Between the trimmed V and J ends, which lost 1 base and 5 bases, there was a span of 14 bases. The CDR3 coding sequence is TGTGCCAGCAGCGTATGGGAGGCCCTCGGAGATACGCAGTATTTT. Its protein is CASSVWEALGDTQYF.

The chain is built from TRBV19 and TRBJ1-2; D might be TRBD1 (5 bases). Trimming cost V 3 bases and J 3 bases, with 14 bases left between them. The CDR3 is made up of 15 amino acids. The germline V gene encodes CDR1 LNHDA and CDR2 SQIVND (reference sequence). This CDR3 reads CASSIQGTRDYGYTF. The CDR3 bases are TGTGCCAGTAGTATTCAGGGTACGAGGGACTATGGCTACACCTTC.

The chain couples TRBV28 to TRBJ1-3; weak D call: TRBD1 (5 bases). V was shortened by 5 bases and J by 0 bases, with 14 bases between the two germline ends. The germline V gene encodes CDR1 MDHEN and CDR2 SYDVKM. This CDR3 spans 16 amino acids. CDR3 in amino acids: CASSQPGRYSGNTIYF. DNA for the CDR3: TGTGCCAGCAGTCAGCCGGGACGGTACTCTGGAAACACCATATATTTT.

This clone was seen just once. CDR3 amino acids: CASSLDSSYGYTF. CDR3 nucleotides: TGTGCCAGCAGCTTAGATAGCAGCTATGGCTACACCTTC. The V gene is TRBV7-2, the J gene TRBJ1-2; D gene unclear. With 1 base removed from V and 4 bases from J, the gap between germline ends came to 7 bases. This CDR3 region has 13 residues. The germline CDR1 and CDR2 sequences are SGHTA and FQGNSA. The full variable domain, its missing parts supplied by reference TRBV7-2 and TRBJ1-2, is GAGVSQSPSNKVTEKGKDVELRCDPISGHTALYWYRQSLGQGLEFLIYFQGNSAPDKSGLPSDRFSAERTGGSVSTLTIQRTQQEDSAVYLCASSLDSSYGYTFGSGTRLTVV.

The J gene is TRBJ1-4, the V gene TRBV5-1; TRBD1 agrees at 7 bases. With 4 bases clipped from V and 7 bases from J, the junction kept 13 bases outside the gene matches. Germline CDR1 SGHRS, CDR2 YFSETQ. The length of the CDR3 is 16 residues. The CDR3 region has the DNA TGCGCCAGCAGCCCTAATCAGGGGGAATTAGTTGAAAAACTGTTTTTT. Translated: CASSPNQGELVEKLFF.

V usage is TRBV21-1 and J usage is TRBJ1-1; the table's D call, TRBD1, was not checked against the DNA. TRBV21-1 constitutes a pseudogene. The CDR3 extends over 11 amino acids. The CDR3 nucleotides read TGTGCCAGCAGCCTGGACAGCGAAGCTTTCTTT. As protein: CASSLDSEAFF.

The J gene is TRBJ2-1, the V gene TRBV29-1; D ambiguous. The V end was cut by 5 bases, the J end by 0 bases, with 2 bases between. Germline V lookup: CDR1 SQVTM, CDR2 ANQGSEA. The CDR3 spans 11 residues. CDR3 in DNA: TGCAGCGTTTTCTCCTACAATGAGCAGTTCTTC. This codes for CSVFSYNEQFF.

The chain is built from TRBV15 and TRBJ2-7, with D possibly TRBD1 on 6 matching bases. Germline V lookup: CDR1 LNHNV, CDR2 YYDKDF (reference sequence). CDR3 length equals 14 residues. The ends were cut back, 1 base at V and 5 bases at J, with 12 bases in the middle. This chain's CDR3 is CATSRGDTGHEQYF. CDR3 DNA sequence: TGTGCCACCAGCAGAGGGGACACGGGCCACGAGCAGTACTTC.

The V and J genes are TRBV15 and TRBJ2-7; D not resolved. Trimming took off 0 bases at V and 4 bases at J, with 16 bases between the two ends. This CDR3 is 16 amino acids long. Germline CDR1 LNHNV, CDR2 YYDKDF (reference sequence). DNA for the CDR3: TGTGCCACCAGCAGAGAACGAAGGGTATATATGTACGAGCAGTACTTC. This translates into CATSRERRVYMYEQYF. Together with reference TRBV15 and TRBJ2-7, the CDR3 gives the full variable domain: DAMVIQNPRYQVTQFGKPVTLSCSQTLNHNVMYWYQQKSSQAPKLLFHYYDKDFNNEADTPDNFQSRRPNTSFCFLDIRSPGLGDTAMYLCATSRERRVYMYEQYFGPGTRLTVT.

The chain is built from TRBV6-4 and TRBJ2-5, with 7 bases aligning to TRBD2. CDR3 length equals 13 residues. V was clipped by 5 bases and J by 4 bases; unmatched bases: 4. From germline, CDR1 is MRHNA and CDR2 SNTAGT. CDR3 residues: CASSRLAGETQYF. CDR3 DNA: TGTGCCAGCAGTCGACTAGCCGGAGAGACCCAGTACTTC.

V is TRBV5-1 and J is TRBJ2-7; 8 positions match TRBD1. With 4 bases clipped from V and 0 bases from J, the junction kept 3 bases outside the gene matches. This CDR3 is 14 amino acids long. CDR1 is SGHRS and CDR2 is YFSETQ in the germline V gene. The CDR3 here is CASSPDRGSYEQYF. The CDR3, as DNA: TGCGCCAGCAGCCCAGACAGGGGCTCCTACGAGCAGTACTTC.

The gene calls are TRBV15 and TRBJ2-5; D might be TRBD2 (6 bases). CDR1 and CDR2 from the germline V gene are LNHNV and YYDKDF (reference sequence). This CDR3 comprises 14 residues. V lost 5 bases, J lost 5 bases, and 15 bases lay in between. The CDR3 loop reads CATSFTRGSETQYF. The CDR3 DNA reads TGTGCCACCAGCTTCACGCGGGGCAGTGAGACCCAGTACTTC.

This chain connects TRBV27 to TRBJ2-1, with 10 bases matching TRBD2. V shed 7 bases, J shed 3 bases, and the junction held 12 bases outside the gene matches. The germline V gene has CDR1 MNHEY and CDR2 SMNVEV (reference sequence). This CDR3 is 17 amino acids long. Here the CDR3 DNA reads TGTGCCAGCAAAAGCCTAGCGGGAGTCCACTTCTACAATGAGCAGTTCTTC. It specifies CASKSLAGVHFYNEQFF.

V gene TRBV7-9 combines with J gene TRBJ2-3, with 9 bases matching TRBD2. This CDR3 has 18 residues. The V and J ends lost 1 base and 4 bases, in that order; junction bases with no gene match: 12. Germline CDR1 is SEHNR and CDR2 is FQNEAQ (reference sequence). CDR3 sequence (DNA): TGTGCCAGCAGCTTAGAGGCGGGGGGGCCTTTCTATCCAGATACGCAGTATTTT. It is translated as CASSLEAGGPFYPDTQYF.

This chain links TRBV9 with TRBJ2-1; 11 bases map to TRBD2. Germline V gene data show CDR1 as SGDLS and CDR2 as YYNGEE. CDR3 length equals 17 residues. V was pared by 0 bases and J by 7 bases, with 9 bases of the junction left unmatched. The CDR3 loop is CASSVAGTSGGWNEQFF. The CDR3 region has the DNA TGTGCCAGCAGCGTAGCCGGGACTAGCGGAGGCTGGAATGAGCAGTTCTTC.

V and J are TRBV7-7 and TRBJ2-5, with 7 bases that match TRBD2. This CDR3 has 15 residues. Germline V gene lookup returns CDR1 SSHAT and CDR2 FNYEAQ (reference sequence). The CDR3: CASGSGGSPGETQYF. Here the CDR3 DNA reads TGTGCTAGTGGATCGGGAGGCAGCCCGGGCGAGACCCAGTACTTC.

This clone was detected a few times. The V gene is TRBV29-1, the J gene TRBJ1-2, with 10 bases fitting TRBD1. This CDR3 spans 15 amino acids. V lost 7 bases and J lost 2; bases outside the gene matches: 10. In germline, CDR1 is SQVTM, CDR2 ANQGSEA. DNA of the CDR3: TGCAGCGCCGGGACAGGGGAGTATACCAACTATGGCTACACCTTC. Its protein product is CSAGTGEYTNYGYTF.

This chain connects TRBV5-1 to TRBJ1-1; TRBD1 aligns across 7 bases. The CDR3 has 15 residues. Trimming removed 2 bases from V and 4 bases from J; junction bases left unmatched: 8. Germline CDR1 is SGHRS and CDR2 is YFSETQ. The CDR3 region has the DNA TGCGCCAGCAGCTTCAGGGGGAAGGGTGGCACTGAAGCTTTCTTT. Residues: CASSFRGKGGTEAFF. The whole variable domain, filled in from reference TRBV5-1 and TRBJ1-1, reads KAGVTQTPRYLIKTRGQQVTLSCSPISGHRSVSWYQQTPGQGLQFLFEYFSETQRNKGNFPGRFSGRQFSNSRSEMNVSTLELGDSALYLCASSFRGKGGTEAFFGQGTRLTVV.

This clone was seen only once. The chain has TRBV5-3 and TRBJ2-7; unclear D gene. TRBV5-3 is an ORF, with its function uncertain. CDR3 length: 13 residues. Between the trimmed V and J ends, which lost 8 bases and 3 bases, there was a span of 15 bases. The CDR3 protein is CASSTGIDYEQYF. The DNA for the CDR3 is TGTGCCAGCAGCACCGGTATTGACTACGAGCAGTACTTC.

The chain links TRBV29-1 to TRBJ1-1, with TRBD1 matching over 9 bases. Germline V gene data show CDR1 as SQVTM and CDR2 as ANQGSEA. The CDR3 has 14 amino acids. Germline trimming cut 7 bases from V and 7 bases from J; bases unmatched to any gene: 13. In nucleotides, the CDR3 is TGCAGCGCTATACAGGGGGCGCAGGGAAGTGAAGCTTTCTTT. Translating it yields CSAIQGAQGSEAFF.

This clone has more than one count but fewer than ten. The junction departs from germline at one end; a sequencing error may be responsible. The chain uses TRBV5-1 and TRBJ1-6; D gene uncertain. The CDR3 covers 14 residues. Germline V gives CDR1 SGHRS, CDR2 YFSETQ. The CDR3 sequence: CASSLEVHNSPLHF. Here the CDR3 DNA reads TGCGCCAGCAGCTTGGAAGTGCATAACTCACCCCTCCACTTT.

The CDR3 DNA sequence: TGTGCCACCACGGGACAGGACTCCTACGAGCAGTACTTC. Its protein product is CATTGQDSYEQYF. The V gene is TRBV6-1, the J gene TRBJ2-7, with 8 bases that match TRBD1. CDR3 size: 13 residues. Germline V gives CDR1 MNHNS, CDR2 SASEGT. The junction had 5 bases not matched to a gene; V was cut back by 10 bases and J by 0 bases.

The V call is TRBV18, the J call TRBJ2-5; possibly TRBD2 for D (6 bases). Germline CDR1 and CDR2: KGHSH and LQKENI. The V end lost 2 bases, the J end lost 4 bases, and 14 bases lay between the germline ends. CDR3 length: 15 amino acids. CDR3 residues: CASSPGGVKGETQYF. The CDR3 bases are TGTGCCAGCTCACCAGGCGGGGTGAAGGGAGAGACCCAGTACTTC.

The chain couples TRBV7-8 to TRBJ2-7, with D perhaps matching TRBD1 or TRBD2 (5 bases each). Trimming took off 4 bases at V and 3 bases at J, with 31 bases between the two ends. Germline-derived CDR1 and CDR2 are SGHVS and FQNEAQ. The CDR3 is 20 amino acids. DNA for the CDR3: TGTGCCAGCAGCTCACTACGAGTTGCCTCGGTCCATCTGGGGGACTACGAGCAGTACTTC. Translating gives CASSSLRVASVHLGDYEQYF.